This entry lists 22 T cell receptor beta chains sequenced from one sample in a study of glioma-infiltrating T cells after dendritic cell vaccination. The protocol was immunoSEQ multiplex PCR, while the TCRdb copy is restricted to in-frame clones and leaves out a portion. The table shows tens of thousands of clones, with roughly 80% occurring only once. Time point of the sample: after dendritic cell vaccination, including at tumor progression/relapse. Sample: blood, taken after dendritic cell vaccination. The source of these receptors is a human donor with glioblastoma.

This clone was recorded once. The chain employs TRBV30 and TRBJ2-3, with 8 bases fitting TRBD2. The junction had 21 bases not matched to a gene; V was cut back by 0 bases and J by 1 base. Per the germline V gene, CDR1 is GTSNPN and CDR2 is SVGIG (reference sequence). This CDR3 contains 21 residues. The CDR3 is CAWSVFGQNNAGGRGTDTQYF. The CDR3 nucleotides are TGTGCCTGGAGTGTATTTGGACAGAACAACGCGGGGGGCCGAGGCACAGATACGCAGTATTTT.

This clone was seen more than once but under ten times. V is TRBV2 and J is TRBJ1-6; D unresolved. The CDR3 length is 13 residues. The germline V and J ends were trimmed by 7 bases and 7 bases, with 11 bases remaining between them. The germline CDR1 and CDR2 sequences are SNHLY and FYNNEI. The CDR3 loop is CASTSGDNSPLHF. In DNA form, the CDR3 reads TGTGCCAGCACTTCAGGTGACAATTCACCCCTCCACTTT.

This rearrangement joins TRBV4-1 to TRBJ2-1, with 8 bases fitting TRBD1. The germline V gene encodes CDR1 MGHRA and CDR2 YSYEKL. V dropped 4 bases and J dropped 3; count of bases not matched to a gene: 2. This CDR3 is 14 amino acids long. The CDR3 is CASSPGQVYNEQFF. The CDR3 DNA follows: TGCGCCAGCAGCCCGGGACAGGTCTACAATGAGCAGTTCTTC.

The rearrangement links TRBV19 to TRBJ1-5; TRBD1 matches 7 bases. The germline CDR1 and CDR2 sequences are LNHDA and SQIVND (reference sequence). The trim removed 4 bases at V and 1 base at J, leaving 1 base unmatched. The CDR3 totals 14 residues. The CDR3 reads CASSTTGSNQPQHF. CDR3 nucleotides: TGTGCCAGTAGTACGACAGGGAGCAATCAGCCCCAGCATTTT.

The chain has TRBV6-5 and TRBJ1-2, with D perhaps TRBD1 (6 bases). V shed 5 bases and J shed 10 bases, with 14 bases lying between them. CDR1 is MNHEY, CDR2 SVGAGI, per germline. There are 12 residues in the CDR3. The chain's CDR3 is CASSGQGGDYTF. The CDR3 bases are TGTGCCAGCAGTGGTCAAGGGGGAGACTACACCTTC.

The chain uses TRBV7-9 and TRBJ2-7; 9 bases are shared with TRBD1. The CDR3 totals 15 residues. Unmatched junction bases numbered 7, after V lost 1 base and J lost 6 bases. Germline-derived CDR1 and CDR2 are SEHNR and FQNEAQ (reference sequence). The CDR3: CASSLGGTGGGEQYF. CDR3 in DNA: TGTGCCAGCAGCTTAGGGGGTACAGGGGGCGGCGAGCAGTACTTC. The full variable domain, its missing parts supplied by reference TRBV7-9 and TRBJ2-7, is DTGVSQNPRHKITKRGQNVTFRCDPISEHNRLYWYRQTLGQGPEFLTYFQNEAQLEKSRLLSDRFSAERPKGSFSTLEIQRTEQGDSAMYLCASSLGGTGGGEQYFGPGTRLTVT.

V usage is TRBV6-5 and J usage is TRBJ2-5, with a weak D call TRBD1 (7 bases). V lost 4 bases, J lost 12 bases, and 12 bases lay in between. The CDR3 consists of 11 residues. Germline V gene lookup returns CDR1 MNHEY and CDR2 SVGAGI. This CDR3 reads CASSSGGKEYF. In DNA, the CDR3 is TGTGCCAGCAGTTCAGGGGGGAAGGAGTACTTC.

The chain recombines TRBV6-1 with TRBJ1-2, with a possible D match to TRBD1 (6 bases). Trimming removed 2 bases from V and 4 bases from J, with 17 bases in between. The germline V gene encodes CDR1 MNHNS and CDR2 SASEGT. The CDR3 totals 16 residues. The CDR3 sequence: CASSERTGHEVYGYTF. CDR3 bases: TGTGCCAGCAGTGAACGAACGGGACACGAAGTCTATGGCTACACCTTC.

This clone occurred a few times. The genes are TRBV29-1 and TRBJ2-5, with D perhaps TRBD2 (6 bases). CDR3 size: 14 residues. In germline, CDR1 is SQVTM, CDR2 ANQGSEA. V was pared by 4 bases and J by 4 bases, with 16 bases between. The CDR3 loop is CSVAVSGRGETQYF. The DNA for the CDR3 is TGCAGCGTTGCCGTTAGCGGTAGGGGAGAGACCCAGTACTTC.

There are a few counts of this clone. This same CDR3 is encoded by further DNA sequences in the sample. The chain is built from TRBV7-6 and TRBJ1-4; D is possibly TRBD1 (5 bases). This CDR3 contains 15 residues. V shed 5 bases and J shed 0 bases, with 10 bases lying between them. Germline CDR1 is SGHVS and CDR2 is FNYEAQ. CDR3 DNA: TGTGCCAGCAGCCCTCCGGGGGCAACTAATGAAAAACTGTTTTTT. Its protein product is CASSPPGATNEKLFF.

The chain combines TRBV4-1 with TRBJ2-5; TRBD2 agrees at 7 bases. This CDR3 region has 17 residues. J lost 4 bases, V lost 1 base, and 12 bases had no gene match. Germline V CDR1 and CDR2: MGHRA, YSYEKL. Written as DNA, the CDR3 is TGCGCCAGCAGCCAAGCCCCGACTAGCCTTGGGCTAGAGACCCAGTACTTC. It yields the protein CASSQAPTSLGLETQYF.

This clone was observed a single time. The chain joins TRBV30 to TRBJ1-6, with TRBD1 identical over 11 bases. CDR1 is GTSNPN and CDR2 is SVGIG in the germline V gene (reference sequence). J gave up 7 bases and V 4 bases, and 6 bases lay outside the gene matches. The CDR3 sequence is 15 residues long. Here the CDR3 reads CAWTFRDRGNSPLHF. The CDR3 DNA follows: TGTGCCTGGACCTTCCGGGACAGGGGGAATTCACCCCTCCACTTT. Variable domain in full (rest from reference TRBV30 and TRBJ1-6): SQTIHQWPATLVQPVGSPLSLECTVEGTSNPNLYWYRQAAGRGLQLLFYSVGIGQISSEVPQNLSASRPQDRQFILSSKKLLLSDSGFYLCAWTFRDRGNSPLHFGNGTRLTVT.

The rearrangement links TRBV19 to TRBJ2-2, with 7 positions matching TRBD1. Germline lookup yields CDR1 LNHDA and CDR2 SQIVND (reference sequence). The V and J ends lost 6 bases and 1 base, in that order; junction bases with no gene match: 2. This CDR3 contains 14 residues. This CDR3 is CASSRQGNTGELFF. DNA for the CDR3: TGTGCCAGTAGCAGACAGGGGAACACCGGGGAGCTGTTTTTT.

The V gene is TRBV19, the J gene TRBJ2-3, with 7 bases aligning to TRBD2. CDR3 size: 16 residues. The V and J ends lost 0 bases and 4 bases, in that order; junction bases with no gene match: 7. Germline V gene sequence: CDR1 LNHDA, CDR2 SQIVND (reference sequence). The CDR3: CASSIETLADPDTQYF. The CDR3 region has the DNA TGTGCCAGTAGTATAGAGACCCTAGCGGACCCAGATACGCAGTATTTT.

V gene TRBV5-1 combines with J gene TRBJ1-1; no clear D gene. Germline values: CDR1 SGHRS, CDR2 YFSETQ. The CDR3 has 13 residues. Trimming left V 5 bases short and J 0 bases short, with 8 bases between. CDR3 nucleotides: TGCGCCAGCAGGGAGGGCCTGAACACTGAAGCTTTCTTT. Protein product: CASREGLNTEAFF.

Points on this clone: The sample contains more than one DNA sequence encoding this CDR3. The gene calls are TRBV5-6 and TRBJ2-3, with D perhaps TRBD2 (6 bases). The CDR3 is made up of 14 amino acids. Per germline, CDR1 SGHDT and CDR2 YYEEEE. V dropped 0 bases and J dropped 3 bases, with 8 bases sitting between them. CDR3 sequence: CASSLAGETDTQYF. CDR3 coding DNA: TGTGCCAGCAGCTTGGCGGGGGAGACAGATACGCAGTATTTT.

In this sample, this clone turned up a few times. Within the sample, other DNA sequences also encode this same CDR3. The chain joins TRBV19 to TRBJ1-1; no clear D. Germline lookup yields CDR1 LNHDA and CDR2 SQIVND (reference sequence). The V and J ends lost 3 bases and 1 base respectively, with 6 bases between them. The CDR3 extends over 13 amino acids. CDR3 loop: CASSISRNTEAFF. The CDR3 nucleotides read TGTGCCAGTAGTATTTCCCGGAACACTGAAGCTTTCTTT. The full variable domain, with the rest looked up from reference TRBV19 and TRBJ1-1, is DGGITQSPKYLFRKEGQNVTLSCEQNLNHDAMYWYRQDPGQGLRLIYYSQIVNDFQKGDIAEGYSVSREKKESFPLTVTSAQKNPTAFYLCASSISRNTEAFFGQGTRLTVV.

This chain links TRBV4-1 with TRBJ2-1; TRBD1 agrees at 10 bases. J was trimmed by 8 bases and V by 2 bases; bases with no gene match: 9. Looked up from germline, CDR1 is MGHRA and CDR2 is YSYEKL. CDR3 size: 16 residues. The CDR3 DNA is TGCGCCAGCAGCCAATCCTCGGGGACAGGGGCATATGAGCAGTTCTTC. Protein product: CASSQSSGTGAYEQFF.

Written as DNA, the CDR3 is TGTGCCAGCGGGTGGGAGGAAAAACTGTTTTTT. Translating it yields CASGWEEKLFF. The V call is TRBV6-1, the J call TRBJ1-4; D is ambiguous. Per germline, CDR1 MNHNS and CDR2 SASEGT. V lost 8 bases and J lost 8, with 9 bases in between. The CDR3 has 11 amino acids.

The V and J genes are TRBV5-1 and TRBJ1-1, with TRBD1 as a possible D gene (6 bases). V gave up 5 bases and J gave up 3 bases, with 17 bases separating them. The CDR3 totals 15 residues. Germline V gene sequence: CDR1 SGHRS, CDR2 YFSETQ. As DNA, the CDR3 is TGCGCCAGCAGTAACGCTATCAGGGGAGACACTGAAGCTTTCTTT. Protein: CASSNAIRGDTEAFF.

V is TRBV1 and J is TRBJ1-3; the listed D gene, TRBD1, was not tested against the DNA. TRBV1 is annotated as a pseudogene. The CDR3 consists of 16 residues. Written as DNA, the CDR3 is TGCACCAGCAGCCTAACGACAGTGACCTCTGGAAACACCATATATTTT. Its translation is CTSSLTTVTSGNTIYF.

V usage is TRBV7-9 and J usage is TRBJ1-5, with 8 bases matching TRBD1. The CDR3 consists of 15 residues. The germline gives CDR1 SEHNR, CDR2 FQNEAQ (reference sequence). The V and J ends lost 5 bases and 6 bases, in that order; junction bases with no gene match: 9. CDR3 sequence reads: CASSLGQGARQPQHF. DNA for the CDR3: TGTGCCAGCAGCCTGGGGCAGGGGGCGCGTCAGCCCCAGCATTTT.